Listed here is a single T cell receptor (beta chain). Its antigen is unidentified. TCRdb's copy holds only in-frame clones and misses some; the assay was immunoSEQ multiplex PCR. The sample has about 24,000 clones; roughly 84% are singletons. These data are taken from a study of T cells in localized non-small cell lung cancer. The V gene lost 3 bases and the J gene lost 1 base, with 33 bases spanning the gap. The CDR3 is 22 residues long. Germline CDR1 SGHRS, CDR2 YFSETQ. Study-wide points: The study found T cell clonality highest in uninvolved adjacent lung, above tumor.

The sequencing here drew on peripheral blood, taken before any cancer treatment. The clonotype comes from a male donor aged 60 or over with stage I squamous cell lung carcinoma. This chain uses TRBV5-1 with TRBJ2-3, with TRBD2 as a possible D gene (7 bases). The CDR3 loop is CASSYPQDAGDWWEGGTDTQYF. The CDR3 DNA sequence: TGCGCCAGCAGCTACCCCCAGGATGCAGGGGATTGGTGGGAGGGAGGCACAGATACGCAGTATTTT.